The present entry profiles one T cell receptor (beta chain) with its context. This specimen comes from a study of cytomegalovirus exposure and HLA in healthy donors. Both 60 Vbeta primers and 13 Jbeta primers went into the PCR. Profiled with immunoSEQ multiplex PCR; TCRdb holds only in-frame clones, not every one. Its listing shows 200,000 to 250,000 clones. Per the germline V gene, CDR1 is LNHDA and CDR2 is SQIVND (reference sequence). The germline V and J ends were trimmed by 5 bases and 0 bases, with 26 bases remaining between them. This CDR3 is built from 20 residues. The chain couples TRBV19 to TRBJ1-5, with a weak D call TRBD1 (6 bases). The sample comprised PBMCs. The clonotype originates from a woman aged 25 to 45 in good health and CMV-seropositive. This CDR3 reads CASSLHLWGRGFDSNQPQHF. Written as DNA, the CDR3 is TGTGCCAGTAGTCTCCACCTATGGGGCAGGGGATTTGATAGCAATCAGCCCCAGCATTTT.